This TCR beta chain was documented in a study of blood T cell repertoires in COVID-19 (dated by TCRdb to 2018 to 2021). Broadly, across the study: Samples covering the acute and convalescent phases of COVID-19 were provided by collaborators in the United States, Italy and Spain. A de-identified subject ID, COVID-19 status, age in years and sex were almost always included in the sample metadata. Where HLA class I and class II types were available, the types were taken from metadata supplied by the sample provider, not from assay-based typing. Deeply sampled blood TCRbeta repertoires from subjects exposed to, actively infected with, or recovered from COVID-19 were included in the dataset. Samples were obtained from the ongoing ImmuneRACE study (first 160 participants) and from 1,254 subjects provided by 6 global collaborators. The material from the prospective study consisted of cDNA or gDNA derived from T cells, B-cell-depleted T cells, or PBMCs. The repertoires were released in a freely available public database meant as a resource for research on the immune response to SARS-CoV-2.

Collaborating institutions collected whole blood in K2EDTA tubes following their own protocols. For TCRbeta analysis, collaborators shipped samples in one of three forms: frozen whole blood, isolated PBMCs, or DNA extracted from either of those sample types. Of note for this clone: Its antigen specificity is not known. One base away there is no much larger clone; base qualities are not given.

General study outcomes and caveats: The amount of clinical and demographic metadata varied by source and participant and was provided uncurated.

Sequences MNHEY (CDR1) and SVGAGI (CDR2) are obtained from the germline V gene. Including cysteine and phenylalanine, the CDR3 has 16 amino acids. Only CDR3 DNA is held: 48 bases, read in frame from base 1. The V end gives up 4 bases and the J end 4 bases, leaving 11 bases in the junction not matched to a gene. The immunoSEQ Assay, a bias-controlled multiplex PCR, was used to amplify TCRbeta CDR3 regions from genomic DNA. The study's processing was this. Nucleated cell counts per sample were estimated from amplification of reference gene primers within the assay. To quantify the absolute abundance of each unique TCRbeta CDR3 rearrangement, sequence reads were collapsed and filtered. For each sample, productive Simpson clonality was calculated as the square root of Simpson's diversity index over productive rearrangements. What TCRdb holds here is the immuneACCESS table cut down to in-frame rearrangements. Part of the clones is not present; checked against another copy, under half of the missing clones reflect an unresolved V gene, and the others are unexplained. V, J and clone size are taken as reported in that table, and D and trimming were inferred from the DNA itself. The sample table lists around 64,000 clones, roughly 87% of them with a count of one. Roughly a tenth of the sample goes to the ten largest clones.

Sequencing used peripheral blood. The TCR comes from a woman younger than 35 with acute or convalescent COVID-19. Recombination joined TRBV6-5 with TRBJ1-2, and TRBD1 aligns with 8 junction nucleotides. The CDR3 reads CASSSFRQGRGYGYTF. The nucleotides read TGTGCCAGCAGTTCATTTCGACAGGGGAGGGGCTATGGCTACACCTTC.